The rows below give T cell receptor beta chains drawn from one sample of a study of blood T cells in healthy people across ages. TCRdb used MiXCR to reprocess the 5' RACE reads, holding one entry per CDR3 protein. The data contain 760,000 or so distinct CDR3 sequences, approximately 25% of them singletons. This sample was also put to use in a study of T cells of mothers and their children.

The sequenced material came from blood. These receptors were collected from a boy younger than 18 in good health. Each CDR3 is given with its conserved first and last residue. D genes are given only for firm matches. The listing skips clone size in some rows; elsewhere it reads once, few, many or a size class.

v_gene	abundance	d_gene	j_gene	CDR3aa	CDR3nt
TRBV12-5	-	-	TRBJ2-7	CASGQGGNEQYF	TGTGCTAGTGGTCAAGGGGGGAACGAGCAGTACTTC
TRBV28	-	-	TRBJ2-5	CTSRGGYQETQYF	TGTACCAGCCGAGGGGGGTACCAAGAGACCCAGTACTTC
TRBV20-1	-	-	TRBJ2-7	CSVGGASWDEQYF	TGCAGTGTGGGGGGAGCTAGCTGGGACGAGCAGTACTTC
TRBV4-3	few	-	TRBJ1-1	CASSQDSPSTAMNTEAFF	TGCGCCAGCAGCCAAGATTCCCCTTCTACGGCTATGAACACTGAAGCTTTCTTT
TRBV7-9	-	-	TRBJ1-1	CASSLEPGRVTFF	TGTGCCAGCAGCTTAGAACCGGGCCGGGTAACTTTCTTT
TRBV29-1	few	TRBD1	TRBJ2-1	CSAAGGANNEQFF	TGCAGCGCCGCAGGGGGCGCAAACAATGAGCAGTTCTTC
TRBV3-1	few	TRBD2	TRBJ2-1	CASSQDLASGVGDNEQFF	TGTGCCAGCAGCCAAGATCTGGCCAGCGGGGTAGGGGACAATGAGCAGTTCTTC
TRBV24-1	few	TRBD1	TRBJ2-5	CAARQGAEETQYF	TGTGCCGCTAGACAGGGGGCTGAAGAGACCCAGTACTTC
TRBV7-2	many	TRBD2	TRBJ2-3	CASSFSGGTDTQYF	TGTGCCAGCAGCTTTAGCGGGGGCACAGATACGCAGTATTTT
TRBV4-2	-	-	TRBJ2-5	CASSPVRELQETQYF	TGTGCCAGCAGCCCTGTCCGAGAACTTCAAGAGACCCAGTACTTC
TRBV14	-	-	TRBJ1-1	CASSQIDPTEAFF	TGTGCCAGCAGCCAAATCGATCCCACTGAAGCTTTCTTT
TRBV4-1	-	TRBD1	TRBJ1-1	CASSQGTGSVWNTEAFF	TGCGCCAGCAGCCAGGGGACAGGGAGTGTGTGGAACACTGAAGCTTTCTTT
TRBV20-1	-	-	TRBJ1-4	CSARGPPSPVPEKLFF	TGCAGTGCTAGAGGTCCTCCCTCTCCCGTGCCGGAAAAACTGTTTTTT
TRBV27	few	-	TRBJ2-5	CASTPGPGPQETQYF	TGTGCCAGCACCCCGGGACCGGGGCCCCAAGAGACCCAGTACTTC
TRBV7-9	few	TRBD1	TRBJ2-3	CASSWSRGRADTQYF	TGTGCCAGCAGCTGGAGCAGGGGGCGCGCAGATACGCAGTATTTT
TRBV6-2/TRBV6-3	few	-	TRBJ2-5	CASSYALTGTRGQTQYF	TGTGCCAGCAGTTACGCGCTAACCGGGACCCGAGGTCAGACCCAGTACTTC
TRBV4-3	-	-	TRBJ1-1	CASSQGGGLGGAFF	TGCGCCAGCAGCCAAGGTGGGGGGCTAGGAGGAGCTTTCTTT
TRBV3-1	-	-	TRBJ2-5	CASSHRFETQYF	TGTGCCAGCAGCCACCGGTTTGAGACCCAGTACTTC
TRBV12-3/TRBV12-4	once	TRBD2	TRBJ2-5	CASSFPVLAGEETQYF	TGTGCCAGCAGTTTCCCGGTACTAGCGGGGGAAGAGACCCAGTACTTC
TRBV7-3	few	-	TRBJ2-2	CASSLIGIGELFF	TGTGCCAGCAGCTTAATCGGGATCGGGGAGCTGTTTTTT
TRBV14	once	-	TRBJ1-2	CASSQDPAIYGYTF	TGTGCCAGCAGCCAAGATCCGGCGATCTATGGCTACACCTTC
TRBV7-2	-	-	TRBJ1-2	CASSLVGQINYGYTF	TGTGCCAGCAGCTTAGTCGGGCAGATCAACTATGGCTACACCTTC
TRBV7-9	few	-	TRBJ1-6	CASSPGGLNSPLHF	TGTGCCAGCAGCCCGGGGGGCCTAAATTCACCCCTCCACTTT
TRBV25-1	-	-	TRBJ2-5	CASTRSGRGETQYF	TGTGCCAGCACAAGATCGGGGCGAGGGGAGACCCAGTACTTC
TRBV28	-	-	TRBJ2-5	CASSRDPNAEETQYF	TGTGCCAGCAGTCGGGACCCCAACGCCGAAGAGACCCAGTACTTC
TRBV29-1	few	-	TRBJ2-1	CSVEEAIPNEQFF	TGCAGCGTTGAAGAGGCTATTCCAAATGAGCAGTTCTTC
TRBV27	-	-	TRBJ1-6	CASSLRGDHSPLHF	TGTGCCAGCAGTTTACGGGGGGACCACTCACCCCTCCACTTT
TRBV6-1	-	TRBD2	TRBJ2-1	CASSEEVSGSKYNEQFF	TGTGCCAGCAGTGAAGAGGTTAGCGGGAGCAAGTACAATGAACAGTTCTTC
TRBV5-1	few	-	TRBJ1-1	CASTPRRGDSVMNTEAFF	TGCGCCAGCACACCAAGGAGGGGCGATTCTGTAATGAACACTGAAGCTTTCTTT
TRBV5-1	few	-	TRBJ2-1	CASTLDLASSMGDEQFF	TGCGCCAGCACCCTCGACCTAGCGAGCTCCATGGGAGATGAGCAGTTCTTC
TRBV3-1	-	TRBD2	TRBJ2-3	CASDLAGGTDTQYF	TGTGCCAGTGACCTAGCGGGAGGTACCGATACGCAGTATTTT
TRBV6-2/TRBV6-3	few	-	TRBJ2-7	CASSRPRLNEQYF	TGTGCCAGCAGCCGACCCAGACTGAACGAGCAGTACTTC
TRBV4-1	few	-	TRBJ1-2	CASSQVLGQLYGYTF	TGCGCCAGCAGCCAAGTATTAGGACAGCTATATGGCTACACCTTC
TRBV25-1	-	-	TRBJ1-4	CASSEFWSNEKLFF	TGTGCCAGCAGTGAATTTTGGTCAAACGAAAAACTGTTTTTT
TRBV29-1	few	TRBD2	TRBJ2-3	CSVEFLPGLAGGWGGADTQYF	TGCAGCGTTGAATTTTTACCTGGACTAGCGGGAGGATGGGGAGGAGCAGATACGCAGTATTTT
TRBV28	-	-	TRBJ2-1	CASKGGISYNEQFF	TGTGCCAGCAAAGGGGGTATCTCCTACAATGAGCAGTTCTTC
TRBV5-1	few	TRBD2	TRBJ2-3	CASSNGGTDTQYF	TGCGCCAGCAGTAACGGGGGGACGGATACGCAGTATTTT
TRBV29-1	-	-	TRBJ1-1	CSGGGLMNTEAFF	TGCAGCGGGGGGGGTCTCATGAACACTGAAGCTTTCTTT
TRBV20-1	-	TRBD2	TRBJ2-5	CSARDGGSLQETQYF	TGCAGTGCTAGAGATGGCGGGAGCCTCCAAGAGACCCAGTACTTC
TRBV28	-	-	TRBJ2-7	CASSLYGFEQYF	TGTGCCAGCAGTTTATACGGGTTCGAGCAGTACTTC
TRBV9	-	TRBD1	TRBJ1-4	CASSVDVGTGNNEKLFF	TGTGCCAGCAGCGTAGACGTTGGGACAGGGAATAATGAAAAACTGTTTTTT
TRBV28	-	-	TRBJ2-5	CASSLGQTTQYF	TGTGCCAGCAGTTTAGGACAGACGACGCAGTACTTC
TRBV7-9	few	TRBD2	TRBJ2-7	CASSLETSRQYF	TGTGCCAGCAGCTTAGAGACTAGCAGGCAGTACTTC
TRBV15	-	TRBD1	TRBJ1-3	CATSRDLGQGYVGPSGNTIYF	TGTGCCACCAGCAGAGATTTGGGACAGGGTTATGTGGGCCCCTCTGGAAACACCATATATTTT
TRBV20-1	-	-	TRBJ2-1	CSASFRSGRAYNEQFF	TGCAGTGCTAGTTTTCGGAGCGGAAGGGCCTACAATGAGCAGTTCTTC
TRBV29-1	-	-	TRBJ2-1	CSVRRGDRYNEQFF	TGCAGCGTTAGGAGGGGGGACCGTTACAATGAGCAGTTCTTC
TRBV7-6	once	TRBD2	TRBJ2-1	CASSLGREGSNEQFF	TGTGCCAGCAGCTTAGGGCGGGAGGGGTCCAATGAGCAGTTCTTC